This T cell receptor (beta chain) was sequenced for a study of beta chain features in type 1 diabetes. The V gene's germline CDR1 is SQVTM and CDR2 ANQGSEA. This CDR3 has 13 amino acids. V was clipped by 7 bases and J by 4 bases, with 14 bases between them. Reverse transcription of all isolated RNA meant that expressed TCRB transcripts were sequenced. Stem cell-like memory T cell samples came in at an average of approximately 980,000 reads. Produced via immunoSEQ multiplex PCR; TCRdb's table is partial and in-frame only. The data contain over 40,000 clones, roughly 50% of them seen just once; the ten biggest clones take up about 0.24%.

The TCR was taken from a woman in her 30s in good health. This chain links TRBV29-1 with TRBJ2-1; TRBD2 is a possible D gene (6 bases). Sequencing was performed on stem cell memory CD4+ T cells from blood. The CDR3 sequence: CSARGNRYNEQFF. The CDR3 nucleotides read TGCAGCGCCCGCGGGAACCGGTACAATGAGCAGTTCTTC.